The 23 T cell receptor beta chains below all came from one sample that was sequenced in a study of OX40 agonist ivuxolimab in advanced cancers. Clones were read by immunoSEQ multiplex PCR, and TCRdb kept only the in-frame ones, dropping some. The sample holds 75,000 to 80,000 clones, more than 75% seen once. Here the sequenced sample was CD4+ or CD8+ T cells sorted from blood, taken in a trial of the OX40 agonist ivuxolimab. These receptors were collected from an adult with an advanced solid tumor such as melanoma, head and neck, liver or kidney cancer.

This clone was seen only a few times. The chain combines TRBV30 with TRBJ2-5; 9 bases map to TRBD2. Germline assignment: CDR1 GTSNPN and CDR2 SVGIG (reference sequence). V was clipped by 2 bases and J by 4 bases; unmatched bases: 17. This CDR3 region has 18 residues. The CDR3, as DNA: TGTGCCTGGAGTCGCGGGACTAGCCTTAGCGGGAGAGGAGAGACCCAGTACTTC. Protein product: CAWSRGTSLSGRGETQYF.

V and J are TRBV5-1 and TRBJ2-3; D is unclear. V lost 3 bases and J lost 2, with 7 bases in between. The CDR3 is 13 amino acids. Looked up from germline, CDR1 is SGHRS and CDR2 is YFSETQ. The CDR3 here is CASSSATTDTQYF. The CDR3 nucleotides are TGCGCCAGCAGCTCTGCTACCACAGATACGCAGTATTTT.

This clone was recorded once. The CDR3 DNA reads as TGTGCCAGTAGTATGGGGTTTGTAGCGGGAGCCGGGGAGCTGTTTTTT. This sequence encodes CASSMGFVAGAGELFF. V is TRBV19 and J is TRBJ2-2; TRBD2 aligns across 9 bases. With V trimmed by 3 bases and J by 6 bases, 8 bases remained unmatched. The CDR3 consists of 16 residues. Germline loops: CDR1 LNHDA, CDR2 SQIVND (reference sequence).

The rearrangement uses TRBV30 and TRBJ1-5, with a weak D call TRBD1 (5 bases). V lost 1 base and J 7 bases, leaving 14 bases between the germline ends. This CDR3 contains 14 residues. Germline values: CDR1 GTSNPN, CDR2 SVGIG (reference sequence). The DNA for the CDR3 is TGTGCCTGGAGTGATCGGGACTACGGGCAGCCCCAGCATTTT. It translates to CAWSDRDYGQPQHF.

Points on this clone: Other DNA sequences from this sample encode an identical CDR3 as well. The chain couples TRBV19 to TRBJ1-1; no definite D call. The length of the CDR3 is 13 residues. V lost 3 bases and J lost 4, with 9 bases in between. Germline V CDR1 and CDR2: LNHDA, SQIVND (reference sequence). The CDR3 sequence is CASSIQGSTEAFF. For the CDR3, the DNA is TGTGCCAGTAGTATTCAAGGGAGCACTGAAGCTTTCTTT. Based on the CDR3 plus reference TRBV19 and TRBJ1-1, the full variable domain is DGGITQSPKYLFRKEGQNVTLSCEQNLNHDAMYWYRQDPGQGLRLIYYSQIVNDFQKGDIAEGYSVSREKKESFPLTVTSAQKNPTAFYLCASSIQGSTEAFFGQGTRLTVV.

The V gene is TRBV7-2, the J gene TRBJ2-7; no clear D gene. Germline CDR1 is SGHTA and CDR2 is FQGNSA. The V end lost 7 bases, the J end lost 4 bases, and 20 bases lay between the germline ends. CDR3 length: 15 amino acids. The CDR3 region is CASKPDILASYEQYF. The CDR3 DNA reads TGTGCCAGCAAACCAGATATACTTGCTTCGTACGAGCAGTACTTC.

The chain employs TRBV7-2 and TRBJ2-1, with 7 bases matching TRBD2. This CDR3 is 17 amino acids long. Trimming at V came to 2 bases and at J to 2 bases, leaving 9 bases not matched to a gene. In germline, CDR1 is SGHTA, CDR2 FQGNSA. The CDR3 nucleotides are TGTGCCAGCAGCTTACAATCCCGGCTAGCGGCCTACAATGAGCAGTTCTTC. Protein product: CASSLQSRLAAYNEQFF.

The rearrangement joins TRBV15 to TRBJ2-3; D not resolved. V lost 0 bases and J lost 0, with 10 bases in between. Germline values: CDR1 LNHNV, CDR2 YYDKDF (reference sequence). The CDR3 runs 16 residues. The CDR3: CATSRDIGVSTDTQYF. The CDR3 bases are TGTGCCACCAGCAGAGATATAGGCGTTAGCACAGATACGCAGTATTTT.

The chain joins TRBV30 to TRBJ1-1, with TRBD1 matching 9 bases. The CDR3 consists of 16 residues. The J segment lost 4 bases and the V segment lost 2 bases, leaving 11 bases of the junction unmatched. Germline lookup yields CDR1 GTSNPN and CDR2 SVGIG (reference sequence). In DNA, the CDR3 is TGTGCCTGGAGTCAAACCGGGACAGGGCCCAGCACTGAAGCTTTCTTT. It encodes CAWSQTGTGPSTEAFF.

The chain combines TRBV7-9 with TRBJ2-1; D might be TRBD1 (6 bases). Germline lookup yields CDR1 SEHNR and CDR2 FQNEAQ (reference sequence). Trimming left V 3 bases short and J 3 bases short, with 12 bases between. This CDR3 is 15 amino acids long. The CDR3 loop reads CASSLRTGYYNEQFF. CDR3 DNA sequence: TGTGCCAGCAGCTTGAGAACAGGGTACTACAATGAGCAGTTCTTC.

The CDR3 sequence: CASSLGGRGHEQYF. CDR3 sequence (DNA): TGTGCCAGTAGTCTGGGGGGACGGGGCCACGAGCAGTACTTC. The gene calls are TRBV19 and TRBJ2-7; perhaps TRBD2 as D (6 bases). Looked up from germline, CDR1 is LNHDA and CDR2 is SQIVND (reference sequence). Between the trimmed V and J ends, which lost 5 bases and 5 bases, there was a span of 16 bases. The CDR3 loop spans 14 amino acids.

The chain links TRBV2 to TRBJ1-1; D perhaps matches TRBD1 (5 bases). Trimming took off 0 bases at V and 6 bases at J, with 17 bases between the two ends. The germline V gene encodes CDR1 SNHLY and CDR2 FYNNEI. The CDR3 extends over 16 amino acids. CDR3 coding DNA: TGTGCCAGCAGTGAAGCATTCAAGGGCAGGGTAGCTGAAGCTTTCTTT. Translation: CASSEAFKGRVAEAFF. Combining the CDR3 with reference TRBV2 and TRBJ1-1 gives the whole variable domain EPEVTQTPSHQVTQMGQEVILRCVPISNHLYFYWYRQILGQKVEFLVSFYNNEISEKSEIFDDQFSVERPDGSNFTLKIRSTKLEDSAMYFCASSEAFKGRVAEAFFGQGTRLTVV.

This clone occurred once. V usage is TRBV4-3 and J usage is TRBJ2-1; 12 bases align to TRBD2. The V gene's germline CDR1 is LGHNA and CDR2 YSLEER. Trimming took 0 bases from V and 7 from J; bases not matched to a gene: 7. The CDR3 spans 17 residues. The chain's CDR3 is CASSQDRGLAGKNEQFF. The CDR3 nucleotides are TGCGCCAGCAGCCAAGATCGCGGACTAGCGGGGAAGAATGAGCAGTTCTTC.

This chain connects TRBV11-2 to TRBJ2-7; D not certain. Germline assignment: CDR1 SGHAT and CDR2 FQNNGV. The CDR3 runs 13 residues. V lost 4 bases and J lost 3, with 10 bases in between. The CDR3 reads CASSSGRFYEQYF. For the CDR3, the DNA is TGTGCCAGCAGCTCAGGACGGTTCTACGAGCAGTACTTC.

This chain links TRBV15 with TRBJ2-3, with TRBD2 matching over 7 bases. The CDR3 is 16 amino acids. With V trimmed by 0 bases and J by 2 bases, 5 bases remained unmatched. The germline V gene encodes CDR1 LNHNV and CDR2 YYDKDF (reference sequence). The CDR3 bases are TGTGCCACCAGCAGAGATCCGGGGGGAAACACAGATACGCAGTATTTT. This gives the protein CATSRDPGGNTDTQYF. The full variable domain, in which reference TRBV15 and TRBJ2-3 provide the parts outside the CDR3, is DAMVIQNPRYQVTQFGKPVTLSCSQTLNHNVMYWYQQKSSQAPKLLFHYYDKDFNNEADTPDNFQSRRPNTSFCFLDIRSPGLGDTAMYLCATSRDPGGNTDTQYFGPGTRLTVL.

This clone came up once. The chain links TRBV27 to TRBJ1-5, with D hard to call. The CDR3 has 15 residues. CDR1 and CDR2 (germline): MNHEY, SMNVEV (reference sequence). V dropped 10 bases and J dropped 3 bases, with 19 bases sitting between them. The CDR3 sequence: CATRPSKGINQPQHF. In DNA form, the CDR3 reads TGTGCCACCCGCCCTTCGAAGGGAATCAATCAGCCCCAGCATTTT.

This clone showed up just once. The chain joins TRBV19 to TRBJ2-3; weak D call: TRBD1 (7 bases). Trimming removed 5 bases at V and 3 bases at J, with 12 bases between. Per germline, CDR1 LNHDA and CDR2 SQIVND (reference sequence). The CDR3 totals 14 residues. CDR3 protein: CASSPRGVTDTQYF. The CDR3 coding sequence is TGTGCCAGTAGTCCCAGGGGGGTAACAGATACGCAGTATTTT.

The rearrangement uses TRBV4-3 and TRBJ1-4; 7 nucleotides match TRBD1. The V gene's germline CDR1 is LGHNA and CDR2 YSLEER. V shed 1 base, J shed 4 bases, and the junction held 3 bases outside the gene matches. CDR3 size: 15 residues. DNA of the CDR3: TGCGCCAGCAGCCAAGGGACAGGACTTAATGAAAAACTGTTTTTT. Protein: CASSQGTGLNEKLFF.

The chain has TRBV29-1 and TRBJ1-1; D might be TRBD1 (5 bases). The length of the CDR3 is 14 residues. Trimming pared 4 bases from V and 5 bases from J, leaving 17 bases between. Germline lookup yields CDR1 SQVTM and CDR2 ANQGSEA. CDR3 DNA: TGCAGCGTTGGCTTTACAGCGAAGGGGACTGAAGCTTTCTTT. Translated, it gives CSVGFTAKGTEAFF.

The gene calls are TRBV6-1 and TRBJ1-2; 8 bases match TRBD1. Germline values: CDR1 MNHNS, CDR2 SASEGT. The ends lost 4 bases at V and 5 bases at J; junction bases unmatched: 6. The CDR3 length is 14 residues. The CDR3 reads CASSGTGMGYGYTF. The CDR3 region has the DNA TGTGCCAGCAGTGGGACAGGGATGGGTTATGGCTACACCTTC.

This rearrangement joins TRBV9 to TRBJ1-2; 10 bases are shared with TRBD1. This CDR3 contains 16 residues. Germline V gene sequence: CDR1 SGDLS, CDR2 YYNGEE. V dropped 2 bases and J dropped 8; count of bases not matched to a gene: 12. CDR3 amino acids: CASSVQGTGAAVGYTF. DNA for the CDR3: TGTGCCAGCAGCGTCCAAGGGACAGGGGCCGCTGTCGGCTACACCTTC.

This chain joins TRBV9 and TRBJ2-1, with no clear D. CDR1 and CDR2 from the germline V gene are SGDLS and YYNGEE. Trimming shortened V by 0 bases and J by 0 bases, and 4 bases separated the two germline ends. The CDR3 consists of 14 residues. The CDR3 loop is CASSVETSYNEQFF. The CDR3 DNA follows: TGTGCCAGCAGCGTAGAAACCTCCTACAATGAGCAGTTCTTC.

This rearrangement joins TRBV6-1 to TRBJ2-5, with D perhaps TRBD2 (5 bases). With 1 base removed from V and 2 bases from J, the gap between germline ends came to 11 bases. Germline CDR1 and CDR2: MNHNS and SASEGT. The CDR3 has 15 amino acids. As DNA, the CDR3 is TGTGCCAGCAGTGAAGTCGGAGGCCTTCAAGAGACCCAGTACTTC. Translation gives CASSEVGGLQETQYF.